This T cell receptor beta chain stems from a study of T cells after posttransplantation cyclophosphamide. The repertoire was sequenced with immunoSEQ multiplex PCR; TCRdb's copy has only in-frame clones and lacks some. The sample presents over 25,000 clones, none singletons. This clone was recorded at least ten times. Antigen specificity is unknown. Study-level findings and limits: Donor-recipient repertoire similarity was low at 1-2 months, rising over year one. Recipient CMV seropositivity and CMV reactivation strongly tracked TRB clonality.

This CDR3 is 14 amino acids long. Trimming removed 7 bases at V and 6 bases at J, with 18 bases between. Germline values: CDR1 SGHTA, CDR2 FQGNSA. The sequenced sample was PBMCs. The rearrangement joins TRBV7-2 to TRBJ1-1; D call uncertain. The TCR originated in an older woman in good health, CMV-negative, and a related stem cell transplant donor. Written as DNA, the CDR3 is TGTGCCAGCACCCTAAAACGGGGAGTAGCTGAAGCTTTCTTT. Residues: CASTLKRGVAEAFF.